This T cell receptor (beta chain) was sequenced in a study of cytomegalovirus exposure and HLA in healthy donors. Findings and caveats of the study: The authors enumerated roughly 160 TCR beta chains as linked to cytomegalovirus. A missense DCLRE1C variant was associated with V- and J-gene trimming of TCR beta chains in a later analysis, and an independent cohort replicated the association. Researchers reported that a few CMV-associated chains were confirmed in vitro as CMV antigen-specific.

The germline gives CDR1 SGHTA, CDR2 FQGTGA. V gave up 6 bases and J gave up 9 bases; unmatched junction bases: 13. The CDR3 length is 14 residues. Remarks on this clone: Its antigen is not identified.

PCR was performed using 60 Vbeta and 13 Jbeta primers. This table comes from immunoSEQ multiplex PCR, and its TCRdb copy is limited to in-frame clones, with some not included. The sample contains 150,000 to 200,000 clones, around 80% of which appear only once. Each donor's status was that of a healthy bone marrow donor. The sequenced sample was PBMCs. The chain recombines TRBV7-3 with TRBJ2-7; TRBD2 aligns across 8 bases. This TCR derives from a female donor in good health and CMV-seronegative. In DNA form, the CDR3 reads TGTGCCAGCAGTAAAAGCGGGGGCCCAGAAGTGCAGTACTTC. This codes for CASSKSGGPEVQYF.